This TCR beta chain was recovered during a study of shared clonotypes between healthy human individuals. Turning to the study itself: Plates per donor: three CD4 naive, three CD4 memory, two CD8 naive, one CD8 memory. Study-wide points: Clonotypes shared by all four donors outscored non-shared clonotypes in generation probability. A handful of donors showed sharing of about 4.7% of naive CD4 clonotypes.

The method was immunoSEQ multiplex PCR; TCRdb's version includes in-frame clones alone and lacks a portion of them. Of around 2,100,000 clones in the sample, approximately 94% were seen once. CD45RO-negative cells were positively selected for CCR7, leaving out terminally differentiated effector memory CD45RA+ cells. With respect to this clone: What it binds is not known.

With 10 bases clipped from V and 1 base from J, the junction kept 5 bases outside the gene matches. Germline V gene sequence: CDR1 LNHDA, CDR2 SQIVND (reference sequence). The CDR3 totals 13 residues. This rearrangement joins TRBV19 to TRBJ1-1, with 8 bases fitting TRBD1. This receptor was taken from a man aged 18 to 35 in good health. Sequenced: naive CD8+ T cells sorted from blood. The CDR3 region is CATKTGGNTEAFF. CDR3 coding DNA: TGTGCCACCAAAACAGGGGGGAACACTGAAGCTTTCTTT.